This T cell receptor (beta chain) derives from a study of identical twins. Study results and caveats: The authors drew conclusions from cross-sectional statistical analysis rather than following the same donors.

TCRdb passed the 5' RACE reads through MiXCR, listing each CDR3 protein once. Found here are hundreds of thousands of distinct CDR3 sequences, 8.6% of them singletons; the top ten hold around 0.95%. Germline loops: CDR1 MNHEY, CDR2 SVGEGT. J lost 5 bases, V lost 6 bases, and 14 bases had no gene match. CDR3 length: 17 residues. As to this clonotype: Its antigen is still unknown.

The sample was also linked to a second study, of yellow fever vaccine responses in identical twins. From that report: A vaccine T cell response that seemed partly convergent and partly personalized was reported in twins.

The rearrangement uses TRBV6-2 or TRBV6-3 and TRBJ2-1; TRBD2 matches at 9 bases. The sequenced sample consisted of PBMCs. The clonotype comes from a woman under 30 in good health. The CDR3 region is CASSAWTSVTYNNEQFF. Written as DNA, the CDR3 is TGTGCCAGCAGCGCCTGGACTAGCGTAACGTACAACAATGAGCAGTTCTTC.